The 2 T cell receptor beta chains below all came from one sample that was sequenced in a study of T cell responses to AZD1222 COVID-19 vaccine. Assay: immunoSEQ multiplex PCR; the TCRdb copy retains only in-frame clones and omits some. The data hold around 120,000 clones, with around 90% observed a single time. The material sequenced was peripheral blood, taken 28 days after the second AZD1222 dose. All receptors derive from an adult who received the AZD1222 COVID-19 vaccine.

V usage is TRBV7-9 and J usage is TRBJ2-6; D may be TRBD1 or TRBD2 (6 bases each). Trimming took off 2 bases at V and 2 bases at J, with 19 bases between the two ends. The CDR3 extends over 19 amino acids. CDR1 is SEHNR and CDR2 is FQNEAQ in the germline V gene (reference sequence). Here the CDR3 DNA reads TGTGCCAGCAGCTTAAGGAGGGGGAGGTCGTCCACTGGGGCCAACGTCCTGACTTTC. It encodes CASSLRRGRSSTGANVLTF.

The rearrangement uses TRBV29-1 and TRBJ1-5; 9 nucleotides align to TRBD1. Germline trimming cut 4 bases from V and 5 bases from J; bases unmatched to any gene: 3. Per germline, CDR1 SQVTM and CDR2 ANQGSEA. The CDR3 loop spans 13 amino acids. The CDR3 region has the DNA TGCAGCGTTGCGACAGGGGGGGATCAGCCCCAGCATTTT. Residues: CSVATGGDQPQHF.